Listed below are T cell receptor beta chains from one sample, sequenced in a study of cytomegalovirus exposure and HLA in healthy donors. TCRdb keeps only in-frame clones here, not all; method: immunoSEQ multiplex PCR. The sample carries over 70,000 clones, over 60% recorded once. The sample consisted of PBMCs. The receptors originated from a man aged 35 to 55 in good health and CMV-seropositive. Both conserved end residues are part of each CDR3. The order of the fields is clone size, D gene, V gene, J gene, CDR3 DNA, CDR3 protein. The D gene is left open where the match is weak. Rows give clone size only sometimes, using once, few, many, or a class for an expanded clone.

size: -; D: TRBD1; V: TRBV28; J: TRBJ2-2; DNA: TGTGCCAGCAGAGACCCCGGGACAGGGCGAGTCGGGGAGCTGTTTTTT; CDR3: CASRDPGTGRVGELFF
size: few; D: -; V: TRBV6-6; J: TRBJ1-1; DNA: TGTGCCAGCACCCAGATCCCGGGGACTGAAGCTTTCTTT; CDR3: CASTQIPGTEAFF
size: -; D: -; V: TRBV5-1; J: TRBJ1-1; DNA: TGCGCCAGCAGCTTCGGGCTACAAGGGGCCAGGACAGAAGCTTTCTTT; CDR3: CASSFGLQGARTEAFF
size: -; D: TRBD1; V: TRBV2; J: TRBJ1-4; DNA: TGTGCCACATGGACAGGGCCCATGGAGGAAAAACTGTTTTTT; CDR3: CATWTGPMEEKLFF
size: few; D: -; V: TRBV6-5; J: TRBJ1-3; DNA: TGTGCCAGCAGCCCCGGTAGCTCTGGAAACACCATATATTTT; CDR3: CASSPGSSGNTIYF
size: -; D: -; V: TRBV9; J: TRBJ1-4; DNA: TGTGCCAGCAGCGTAGTAGACAGGACTAATGAAAAACTGTTTTTT; CDR3: CASSVVDRTNEKLFF
size: -; D: TRBD1; V: TRBV5-1; J: TRBJ1-1; DNA: TGCGCCAGCAGTCGACAGGGTCAAGACACTGAAGCTTTCTTT; CDR3: CASSRQGQDTEAFF
size: few; D: -; V: TRBV9; J: TRBJ1-6; DNA: TGTGCCAGCAGCGCACAGAGCTCCTATAATTCCCCCCTCCACTTT; CDR3: CASSAQSSYNSPLHF
size: -; D: TRBD1; V: TRBV10-3; J: TRBJ1-6; DNA: TGTGCCATCAGAGACTCGACAGGGGCACATTCACCCCTCCACTTT; CDR3: CAIRDSTGAHSPLHF
size: few; D: -; V: TRBV6-1; J: TRBJ2-2; DNA: TGTGCCAGCTTTAGAGGGACCGGGGAGCTGTTTTTT; CDR3: CASFRGTGELFF
size: -; D: TRBD1; V: TRBV7-2; J: TRBJ1-5; DNA: TGTGCCAGCAGCTTATCACAGGGGACCGGCAATCAGCCCCAGCATTTT; CDR3: CASSLSQGTGNQPQHF
size: -; D: -; V: TRBV4-2; J: TRBJ2-7; DNA: TGTGCCAGCAGCCAAGTCAGCGGGCAGTCCTACGAGCAGTACTTC; CDR3: CASSQVSGQSYEQYF
size: -; D: TRBD2; V: TRBV11-1; J: TRBJ2-7; DNA: TGTGCCAGCAGCTCGGGACTAGACTACGAGCAGTACTTC; CDR3: CASSSGLDYEQYF
size: -; D: -; V: TRBV7-8; J: TRBJ2-7; DNA: TGTGCCAGCAGCTTAACTCGCGAGCAGTACTTC; CDR3: CASSLTREQYF
size: -; D: TRBD1; V: TRBV2; J: TRBJ1-3; DNA: TGTGCCAGCAGGCCCCGACAGGGGGCTGGAAACACCATATATTTT; CDR3: CASRPRQGAGNTIYF
size: -; D: -; V: TRBV5-4; J: TRBJ1-1; DNA: TGTGCCAGCAGCTTGGCCACAGGCTCTGAAGCTTTCTTT; CDR3: CASSLATGSEAFF
size: -; D: -; V: TRBV6-5; J: TRBJ2-3; DNA: TGTGCCAGCAGTTACTCGCCCACAGCAGATACGCAGTATTTT; CDR3: CASSYSPTADTQYF
size: -; D: TRBD1; V: TRBV10-3; J: TRBJ1-5; DNA: TGTGCCATCAGTAGACAGGGGGCCCATCAGCCCCAGCATTTT; CDR3: CAISRQGAHQPQHF
size: -; D: TRBD1; V: TRBV6-1; J: TRBJ2-5; DNA: TGTGCCAGCAGTAAAGCAGGGGGCCCAGAGACCCAGTACTTC; CDR3: CASSKAGGPETQYF
size: -; D: TRBD1; V: TRBV11-3; J: TRBJ2-3; DNA: TGTGCCAGCAGCTTAGGGACAGGGGGCGCGGATACGCAGTATTTT; CDR3: CASSLGTGGADTQYF
size: few; D: TRBD1; V: TRBV5-4; J: TRBJ1-2; DNA: TGTGCCAGCAGCTTCACCGCGACAGGGGGAAGGAACTATGGCTACACCTTC; CDR3: CASSFTATGGRNYGYTF
size: -; D: -; V: TRBV5-1; J: TRBJ1-2; DNA: TGCGCCAGCAGCACAAGGGGTCCCAGGCCTAACTATGGCTACACCTTC; CDR3: CASSTRGPRPNYGYTF
size: few; D: -; V: TRBV5-4; J: TRBJ2-5; DNA: TGCGCCAGCAGCCAAGATAGTTGGAGAAAAGAGACCCAGTACTTC; CDR3: CASSQDSWRKETQYF
size: -; D: -; V: TRBV6-5; J: TRBJ2-1; DNA: TGTGCCAGCAGCCTTGAAAGCGGCTACAATGAGCAGTTCTTC; CDR3: CASSLESGYNEQFF
size: few; D: -; V: TRBV5-6; J: TRBJ1-1; DNA: TGTGCCAGCAGCTTGGATACGGGTTTGACTGAAGCTTTCTTT; CDR3: CASSLDTGLTEAFF
size: -; D: -; V: TRBV9; J: TRBJ2-5; DNA: TGTGCCAGCAGCGTATTCGAGGGGACCCAGTACTTC; CDR3: CASSVFEGTQYF
size: few; D: -; V: TRBV7-6; J: TRBJ1-2; DNA: TGTGCCAGCAGCCCAGGGTATTCGCTATTTCGGGGCTACACCTTC; CDR3: CASSPGYSLFRGYTF
size: -; D: -; V: TRBV28; J: TRBJ1-4; DNA: TGTGCCAGCAGTCCCAGGGGAACTAATGAAAAACTGTTTTTT; CDR3: CASSPRGTNEKLFF
size: -; D: TRBD1; V: TRBV11-2; J: TRBJ2-5; DNA: TGTGCCAGCAGCTTAGGGACAGGGGGCTTGGAGACCCAGTACTTC; CDR3: CASSLGTGGLETQYF
size: -; D: -; V: TRBV7-3; J: TRBJ2-1; DNA: TGTGCCAGCAGCCCTACGACAGAGAATGAGCAGTTCTTC; CDR3: CASSPTTENEQFF
size: -; D: TRBD2; V: TRBV5-1; J: TRBJ2-3; DNA: TGCGCCAGCAGCTTGGGGAGCGGGAGATGGGCAGATACGCAGTATTTT; CDR3: CASSLGSGRWADTQYF
size: -; D: TRBD1; V: TRBV6-1; J: TRBJ2-6; DNA: TGTGCCAGCAGTGGGACAGGGGGCCTCTTCTCTGGGGCCAACGTCCTGACTTTC; CDR3: CASSGTGGLFSGANVLTF
size: -; D: -; V: TRBV4-3; J: TRBJ1-5; DNA: TGCGCCAGCAGCCAAGTCTTGAATCAGCCCCAGCATTTT; CDR3: CASSQVLNQPQHF
size: -; D: -; V: TRBV29-1; J: TRBJ1-1; DNA: TGCAGCGTTCACCCAGTAACTGAAGCTTTCTTT; CDR3: CSVHPVTEAFF
size: -; D: -; V: TRBV2; J: TRBJ2-2; DNA: TGTGCCAGCAAAGGGGCCTCGAACACCGGGGAGCTGTTTTTT; CDR3: CASKGASNTGELFF
size: -; D: -; V: TRBV25-1; J: TRBJ2-2; DNA: TGTGCCAGCAGGGGCCTGAACACCGGGGAGCTGTTTTTT; CDR3: CASRGLNTGELFF
size: once; D: TRBD1; V: TRBV2; J: TRBJ1-2; DNA: TGTGCCAGCAGTGAAACCCCCGGACAGGGGGTCGGCTACACCTTC; CDR3: CASSETPGQGVGYTF
size: -; D: -; V: TRBV5-6; J: TRBJ1-5; DNA: TGTGCCAGCAGCCTAGGGAGACAGCCCCAGCATTTT; CDR3: CASSLGRQPQHF
size: few; D: TRBD1; V: TRBV5-1; J: TRBJ1-5; DNA: TGCGCCAGCAGCCGGGACAGCAATAGCAATCAGCCCCAGCATTTT; CDR3: CASSRDSNSNQPQHF
size: -; D: -; V: TRBV5-1; J: TRBJ1-1; DNA: TGCGCCAGCAGCTTGGTACCGGGACAACCTATGAACACTGAAGCTTTCTTT; CDR3: CASSLVPGQPMNTEAFF
size: -; D: TRBD1; V: TRBV5-4; J: TRBJ1-6; DNA: TGTGCCAGCAGAATTATCGGACAGGGATCGCTAAATTCACCCCTCCACTTT; CDR3: CASRIIGQGSLNSPLHF
size: once; D: TRBD2; V: TRBV4-2; J: TRBJ2-3; DNA: TGTGCCAGCAGCCAAGAGGGAAATAGCGGGTTGGGGGATACGCAGTATTTT; CDR3: CASSQEGNSGLGDTQYF
size: -; D: -; V: TRBV19; J: TRBJ1-1; DNA: TGTGCCAGTAGTTGGCGGCCGAACACTGAAGCTTTCTTT; CDR3: CASSWRPNTEAFF
size: -; D: TRBD2; V: TRBV7-2; J: TRBJ2-5; DNA: TGTGCCAGCACCATAGGACTAGCGGGGGGCCAAGAGACCCAGTACTTC; CDR3: CASTIGLAGGQETQYF
size: -; D: TRBD1; V: TRBV4-1; J: TRBJ1-1; DNA: TGCGCCAGCAGCGACAGGGTCATGAACACTGAAGCTTTCTTT; CDR3: CASSDRVMNTEAFF
size: -; D: -; V: TRBV6-5; J: TRBJ1-2; DNA: TGTGCCAGCAGTTACGATGGGATTGTACACAGGGGCTACACCTTC; CDR3: CASSYDGIVHRGYTF
size: few; D: TRBD2; V: TRBV9; J: TRBJ2-2; DNA: TGTGCCAGCAGCCATTCTATATCCGGGACTAGCTCCGGGGAGCTGTTTTTT; CDR3: CASSHSISGTSSGELFF
size: -; D: -; V: TRBV6-5; J: TRBJ2-3; DNA: TGTGCCAGCAGCCTTGGGACACCAAGCACAGATACGCAGTATTTT; CDR3: CASSLGTPSTDTQYF
size: -; D: TRBD1; V: TRBV28; J: TRBJ2-6; DNA: TGTGCCAGCAGTCCCGGGACAGGTTCTGGGGCCAACGTCCTGACTTTC; CDR3: CASSPGTGSGANVLTF
size: few; D: TRBD1; V: TRBV19; J: TRBJ1-1; DNA: TGTGCCAGTAGTTTTTCGACAGGGCCGCATGAAGCTTTCTTT; CDR3: CASSFSTGPHEAFF
size: -; D: TRBD1; V: TRBV19; J: TRBJ1-5; DNA: TGTGCCAGTAGTACGGACAGGGTGAACAATCAGCCCCAGCATTTT; CDR3: CASSTDRVNNQPQHF
size: -; D: -; V: TRBV5-1; J: TRBJ2-5; DNA: TGCGCCAGCAGCTTGGGGCTATACGGGAGAGCCCTGTACTTC; CDR3: CASSLGLYGRALYF
size: -; D: -; V: TRBV6-6; J: TRBJ1-4; DNA: TGTGCCAGCCGCGCCTTAGGGGGAACTAATGAAAAACTGTTTTTT; CDR3: CASRALGGTNEKLFF
size: few; D: TRBD1; V: TRBV13; J: TRBJ1-3; DNA: TGTGCCAGCAGCTCCCAGGGGGCCAGCTCTGGAAACACCATATATTTT; CDR3: CASSSQGASSGNTIYF
size: -; D: TRBD1; V: TRBV19; J: TRBJ1-1; DNA: TGTGCCAGTAGCTCACAACAGGGGGCTAGAACTGAAGCTTTCTTT; CDR3: CASSSQQGARTEAFF
size: -; D: TRBD2; V: TRBV6-5; J: TRBJ2-7; DNA: TGTGCCAGCAGTAGATCCGGGGGGATCCCCTACGAGCAGTACTTC; CDR3: CASSRSGGIPYEQYF
size: -; D: TRBD2; V: TRBV9; J: TRBJ2-2; DNA: TGTGCCAGCAGCGTCTACGCTAGCGGGAGGAGTTCCGGGGAGCTGTTTTTT; CDR3: CASSVYASGRSSGELFF